This T cell receptor (beta chain) comes out of a study of T cell repertoires in aging, cancer and after chemotherapy. As for the study in general: Pre- and post-chemotherapy samples were paired from glioblastoma patients treated with temozolomide-based therapy. Approximately 10 million TCR reads were in the whole dataset. Study-level points and caveats: Age-matched healthy donors had significantly more diverse, less clonal blood TCR repertoires than untreated cancer patients.

The template was genomic DNA from peripheral blood, not RNA. The CDR3 is made up of 18 amino acids. CDR1 and CDR2 from the germline V gene are MNHEY and SVGEGT. V dropped 2 bases and J dropped 0 bases, with 20 bases sitting between them. A mixed TRB-A/B primer pool amplified rearranged TRB by multiplex touch-down PCR. MiXCR was run by TCRdb on the multiplex PCR reads, yielding one entry per CDR3 protein. The sample holds under 8,000 distinct CDR3 sequences; around half are singletons and the top ten take about 2%. Points on this clonotype: Its antigen is not identified.

The origin of this receptor is a human donor with a solid tumor. This chain links TRBV6-2 or TRBV6-3 with TRBJ2-7; D might be TRBD2 (5 bases). Specimen: blood. CDR3 in DNA: TGTGCCAGCAGTTACCCCATGGCTTCGGAGGCCCTCTCCTACGAGCAGTACTTC. Translation gives CASSYPMASEALSYEQYF.